One sample yielded the 17 T cell receptor beta chains listed below, sequenced in a study of blood T cell repertoires in COVID-19. TCRdb's copy holds only in-frame clones and misses some; the assay was immunoSEQ multiplex PCR. The repertoire includes about 140,000 clones, about nine tenths of them detected once, and 9.5% to 12% sits in the top ten. Sequenced sample: peripheral blood. Receptors originate from a woman aged 80 or over with acute or convalescent COVID-19.

This clone has just a few counts. The rearrangement links TRBV12-3 or TRBV12-4 to TRBJ2-1, with 10 nucleotides matching TRBD2. The V and J ends lost 6 bases and 9 bases, in that order; junction bases with no gene match: 2. The CDR3 runs 12 residues. CDR3 residues: CASRASGSEQFF. Here the CDR3 DNA reads TGTGCCAGCAGAGCTAGCGGGAGTGAGCAGTTCTTC.

The count of this clone is one. This chain uses TRBV14 with TRBJ1-1, with D uncertain. The CDR3 is 16 residues long. Germline V CDR1 and CDR2: SGHDN, FVKESK. The germline V and J ends were trimmed by 4 bases and 3 bases, with 18 bases remaining between them. In nucleotides, the CDR3 is TGTGCCAGCAGCCCCGAACAGAATTCCAAGTACACTGAAGCTTTCTTT. Translation: CASSPEQNSKYTEAFF.

This chain joins TRBV11-2 and TRBJ2-3; possibly TRBD2 for D (5 bases). Trimming cost V 4 bases and J 0 bases, with 5 bases left between them. Germline V lookup: CDR1 SGHAT, CDR2 FQNNGV. There are 13 residues in the CDR3. The CDR3 region is CASSWTSTDTQYF. CDR3 DNA: TGTGCCAGCAGCTGGACTAGCACAGATACGCAGTATTTT.

For the CDR3, the DNA is TGTGCCAGCATCTCACAGGGTTCCCCCTACGAGCAGTACTTC. This gives the protein CASISQGSPYEQYF. The chain employs TRBV2 and TRBJ2-7, with D perhaps matching TRBD1 (6 bases). Germline CDR1 SNHLY, CDR2 FYNNEI. The CDR3 contains 14 residues. The germline V and J ends were trimmed by 7 bases and 2 bases, with 15 bases remaining between them.

This chain uses TRBV2 with TRBJ1-1; D call uncertain. CDR1 and CDR2 (germline): SNHLY, FYNNEI. V lost 5 bases and J lost 0, with 13 bases in between. The CDR3 length is 15 residues. This chain's CDR3 is CASSWGGPMNTEAFF. CDR3 DNA: TGTGCCAGCAGTTGGGGAGGGCCCATGAACACTGAAGCTTTCTTT.

The rearrangement uses TRBV6-6 and TRBJ1-5, with unresolved D. The CDR3 runs 16 residues. V was trimmed by 7 bases and J by 0 bases, leaving 16 bases between them. Germline V gene lookup returns CDR1 MNHNY and CDR2 SVGAGI (reference sequence). CDR3 loop: CASNPMETYSNQPQHF. DNA for the CDR3: TGTGCCAGCAACCCTATGGAGACTTATAGCAATCAGCCCCAGCATTTT.

The rearrangement uses TRBV5-1 and TRBJ2-2; 10 nucleotides align to TRBD1. Unmatched junction bases numbered 5, after V lost 7 bases and J lost 5 bases. In germline, CDR1 is SGHRS, CDR2 YFSETQ. This CDR3 contains 14 residues. This CDR3 reads CASSGQGVTGELFF. The CDR3 bases are TGCGCCAGCTCCGGACAGGGGGTAACCGGGGAGCTGTTTTTT.

The chain combines TRBV28 with TRBJ1-1; a possible D gene is TRBD1 (6 bases). CDR1 is MDHEN, CDR2 SYDVKM, per germline. V lost 2 bases, J lost 3 bases, and 13 bases lay in between. This CDR3 is 15 amino acids long. The CDR3 protein is CASSLGPQGYTEAFF. The CDR3 DNA reads as TGTGCCAGCAGTTTAGGCCCGCAGGGGTACACTGAAGCTTTCTTT.

J is TRBJ1-3 and V is TRBV6-2 or TRBV6-3, with D hard to call. This CDR3 region has 14 residues. The V end was cut by 2 bases, the J end by 0 bases, with 5 bases between. The germline CDR1 and CDR2 sequences are MNHEY and SVGEGT. The CDR3 loop is CASSYTSSGNTIYF. CDR3 coding DNA: TGTGCCAGCAGTTACACCAGCTCTGGAAACACCATATATTTT.

V and J are TRBV7-9 and TRBJ2-2; D gene ambiguous. V lost 3 bases and J 4 bases, leaving 6 bases between the germline ends. This CDR3 region has 13 residues. Per germline, CDR1 SEHNR and CDR2 FQNEAQ (reference sequence). CDR3 nucleotides: TGTGCCAGCAGCTTCGAGTCCACCGGGGAGCTGTTTTTT. As protein: CASSFESTGELFF.

This chain links TRBV19 with TRBJ2-7; TRBD2 aligns across 13 bases. V was clipped by 5 bases and J by 4 bases; unmatched bases: 11. CDR1 and CDR2 from the germline V gene are LNHDA and SQIVND (reference sequence). CDR3 size: 17 residues. In DNA form, the CDR3 reads TGTGCCAGTAGTCGATCACTAGCGGGGGGGCCTGGTTACGAGCAGTACTTC. Protein: CASSRSLAGGPGYEQYF.

The CDR3 protein is CASSWDRAEDEQFF. The CDR3, as DNA: TGCGCCAGCAGCTGGGACAGGGCGGAGGATGAGCAGTTCTTC. The V gene is TRBV5-1, the J gene TRBJ2-1, with 9 bases identical to TRBD1. Trimming cost V 3 bases and J 8 bases; bases outside gene matches: 6. This CDR3 has 14 amino acids. CDR1 is SGHRS and CDR2 is YFSETQ in the germline V gene. The whole variable domain, remainder taken from reference TRBV5-1 and TRBJ2-1, is KAGVTQTPRYLIKTRGQQVTLSCSPISGHRSVSWYQQTPGQGLQFLFEYFSETQRNKGNFPGRFSGRQFSNSRSEMNVSTLELGDSALYLCASSWDRAEDEQFFGPGTRLTVL.

This clone has just a few counts. The J gene is TRBJ2-7, the V gene TRBV7-9; 9 bases fit TRBD1. Germline lookup yields CDR1 SEHNR and CDR2 FQNEAQ (reference sequence). V dropped 1 base and J dropped 6; count of bases not matched to a gene: 7. This CDR3 is 15 amino acids long. CDR3: CASSLGGQGDVEQYF. The DNA for the CDR3 is TGTGCCAGCAGCTTAGGGGGACAGGGAGACGTCGAGCAGTACTTC.

V and J are TRBV19 and TRBJ1-5; possible D gene TRBD1, 5 bases. CDR3 length equals 15 residues. The V gene's germline CDR1 is LNHDA and CDR2 SQIVND (reference sequence). Deletions cut 1 base from V and 2 bases from J, with 9 bases between. Here the CDR3 reads CASSIVRGGNQPQHF. The CDR3 nucleotides are TGTGCCAGTAGTATAGTAAGGGGCGGCAATCAGCCCCAGCATTTT.

V is TRBV3-1 (or the pseudogene TRBV3-2) and J is TRBJ1-4, with TRBD1 identical over 8 bases. Germline V lookup: CDR1 LGHDT, CDR2 YNNKEL (reference sequence). V dropped 4 bases and J dropped 6; count of bases not matched to a gene: 4. The CDR3 runs to 14 residues. CDR3 in amino acids: CASSPSTGDEKLFF. In nucleotides, the CDR3 is TGTGCCAGCAGCCCCTCGACAGGGGATGAAAAACTGTTTTTT.

V is TRBV18 and J is TRBJ2-7; 7 nucleotides align to TRBD2. The germline V gene has CDR1 KGHSH and CDR2 LQKENI. Unmatched junction bases numbered 14, after V lost 3 bases and J lost 3 bases. This CDR3 has 17 residues. CDR3: CASSPPSPTRGSYEQYF. The CDR3 DNA reads as TGTGCCAGCTCACCGCCATCCCCTACGCGGGGGAGCTACGAGCAGTACTTC.

The chain employs TRBV2 and TRBJ2-5, with TRBD1 matching 8 bases. The CDR3 extends over 14 amino acids. CDR1 and CDR2 from the germline V gene are SNHLY and FYNNEI. The V segment lost 6 bases and the J segment 1 base; nucleotides outside the gene matches: 4. CDR3 DNA sequence: TGTGCCAGCAGCATACAGGGGGTCCAAGAGACCCAGTACTTC. Its protein product is CASSIQGVQETQYF.